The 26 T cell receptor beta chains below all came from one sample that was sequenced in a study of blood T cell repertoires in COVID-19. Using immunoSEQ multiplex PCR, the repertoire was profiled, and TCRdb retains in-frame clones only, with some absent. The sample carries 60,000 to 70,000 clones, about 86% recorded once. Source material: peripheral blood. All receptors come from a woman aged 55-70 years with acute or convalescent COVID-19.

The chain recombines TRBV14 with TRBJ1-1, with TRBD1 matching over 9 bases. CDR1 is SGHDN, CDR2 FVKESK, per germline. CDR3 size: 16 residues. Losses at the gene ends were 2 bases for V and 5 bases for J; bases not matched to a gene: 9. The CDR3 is CASSQYGQGLLTEAFF. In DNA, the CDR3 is TGTGCCAGCAGCCAATACGGACAGGGGCTATTGACTGAAGCTTTCTTT.

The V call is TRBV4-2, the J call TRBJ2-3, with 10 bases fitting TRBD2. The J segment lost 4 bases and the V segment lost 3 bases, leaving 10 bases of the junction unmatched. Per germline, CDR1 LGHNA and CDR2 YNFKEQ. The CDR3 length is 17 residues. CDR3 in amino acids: CASSQAILTSGADTQYF. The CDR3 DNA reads TGTGCCAGCAGCCAGGCGATACTAACTAGCGGGGCAGATACGCAGTATTTT.

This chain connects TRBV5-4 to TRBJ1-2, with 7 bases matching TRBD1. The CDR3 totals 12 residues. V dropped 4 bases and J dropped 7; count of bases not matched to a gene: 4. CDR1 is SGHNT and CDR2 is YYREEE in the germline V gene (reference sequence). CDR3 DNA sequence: TGTGCCAGCAGCCCGACAGGGCCTGGCTACACCTTC. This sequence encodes CASSPTGPGYTF.

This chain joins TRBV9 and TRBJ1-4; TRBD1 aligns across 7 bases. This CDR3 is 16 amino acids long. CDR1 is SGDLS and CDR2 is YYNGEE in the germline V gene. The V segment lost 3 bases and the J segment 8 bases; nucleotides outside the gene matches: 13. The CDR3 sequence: CASSGGPTGLGEKLFF. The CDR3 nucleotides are TGTGCCAGCAGCGGGGGGCCGACAGGGCTTGGGGAAAAACTGTTTTTT.

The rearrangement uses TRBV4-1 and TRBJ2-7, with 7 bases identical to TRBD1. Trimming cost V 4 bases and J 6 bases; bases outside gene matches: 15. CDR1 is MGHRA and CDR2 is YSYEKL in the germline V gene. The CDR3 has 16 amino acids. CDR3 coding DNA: TGCGCCAGCAGCCGGGAAGGGGGACAGAATGCTGGCGAGCAGTACTTC. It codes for CASSREGGQNAGEQYF.

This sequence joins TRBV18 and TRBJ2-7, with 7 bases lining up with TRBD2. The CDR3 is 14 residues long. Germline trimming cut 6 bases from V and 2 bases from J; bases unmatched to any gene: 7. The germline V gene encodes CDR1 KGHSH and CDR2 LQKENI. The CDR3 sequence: CASSAGAGPYEQYF. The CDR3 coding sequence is TGTGCCAGCTCGGCGGGAGCGGGGCCCTACGAGCAGTACTTC.

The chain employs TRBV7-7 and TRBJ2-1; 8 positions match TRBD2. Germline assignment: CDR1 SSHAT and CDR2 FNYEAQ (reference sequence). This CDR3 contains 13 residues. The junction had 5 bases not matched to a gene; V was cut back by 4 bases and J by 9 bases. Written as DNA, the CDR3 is TGTGCCAGCAGCTCAGCGGGAGTTGTTGAGCAGTTCTTC. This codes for CASSSAGVVEQFF.

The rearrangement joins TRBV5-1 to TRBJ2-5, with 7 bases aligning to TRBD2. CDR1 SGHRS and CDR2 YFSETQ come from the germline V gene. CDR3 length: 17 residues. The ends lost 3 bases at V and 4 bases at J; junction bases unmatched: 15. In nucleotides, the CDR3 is TGCGCCAGCAGCTCAACGGCATGGCACTCGGGGGGAGAGACCCAGTACTTC. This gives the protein CASSSTAWHSGGETQYF.

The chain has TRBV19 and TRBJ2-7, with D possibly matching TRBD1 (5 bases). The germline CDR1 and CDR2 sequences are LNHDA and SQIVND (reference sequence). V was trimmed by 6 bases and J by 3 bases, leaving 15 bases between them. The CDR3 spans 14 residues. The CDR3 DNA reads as TGTGCCAGTAGGACATTTTACGGACACTACGAGCAGTACTTC. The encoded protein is CASRTFYGHYEQYF.

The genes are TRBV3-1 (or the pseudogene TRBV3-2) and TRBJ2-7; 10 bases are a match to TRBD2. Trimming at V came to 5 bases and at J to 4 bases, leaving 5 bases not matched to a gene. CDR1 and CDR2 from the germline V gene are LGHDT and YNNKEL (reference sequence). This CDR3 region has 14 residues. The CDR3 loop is CASSTSSGGYEQYF. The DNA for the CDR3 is TGTGCCAGCAGCACCTCTAGCGGGGGTTACGAGCAGTACTTC.

The chain's CDR3 is CAIRRTGRVDGYTF. The CDR3 DNA reads as TGTGCCATCAGAAGGACAGGTCGGGTCGATGGCTACACCTTC. The chain recombines TRBV10-3 with TRBJ1-2, with 7 positions matching TRBD1. Germline CDR1 and CDR2: ENHRY and SYGVKD. V gave up 6 bases and J gave up 6 bases; unmatched junction bases: 10. There are 14 residues in the CDR3.

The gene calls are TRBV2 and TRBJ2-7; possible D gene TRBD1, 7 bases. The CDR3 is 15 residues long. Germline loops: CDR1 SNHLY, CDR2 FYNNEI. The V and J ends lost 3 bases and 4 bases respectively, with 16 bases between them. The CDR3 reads CASSDGVRGAYEQYF. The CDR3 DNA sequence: TGTGCCAGCAGTGATGGTGTCAGGGGGGCATACGAGCAGTACTTC.

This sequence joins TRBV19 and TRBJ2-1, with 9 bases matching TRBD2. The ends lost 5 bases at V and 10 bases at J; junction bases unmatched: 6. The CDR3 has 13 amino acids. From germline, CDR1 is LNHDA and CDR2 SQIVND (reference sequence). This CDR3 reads CASSREREAEQFF. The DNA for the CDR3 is TGTGCCAGTAGTCGGGAGCGGGAGGCGGAGCAGTTCTTC.

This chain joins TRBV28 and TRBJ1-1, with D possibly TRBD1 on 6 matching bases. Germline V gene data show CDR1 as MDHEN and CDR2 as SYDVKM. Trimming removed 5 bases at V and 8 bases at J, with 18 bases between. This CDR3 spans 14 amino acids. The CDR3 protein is CASSPPRQVAEAFF. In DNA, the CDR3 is TGTGCCAGCAGTCCCCCAAGACAGGTGGCGGAAGCTTTCTTT.

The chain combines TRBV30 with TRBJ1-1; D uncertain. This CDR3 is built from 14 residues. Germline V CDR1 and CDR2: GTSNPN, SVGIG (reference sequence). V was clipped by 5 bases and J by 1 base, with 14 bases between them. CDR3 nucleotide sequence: TGTGCCTGGCGCCCAGGCAGTTGGAACACTGAAGCTTTCTTT. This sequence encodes CAWRPGSWNTEAFF.

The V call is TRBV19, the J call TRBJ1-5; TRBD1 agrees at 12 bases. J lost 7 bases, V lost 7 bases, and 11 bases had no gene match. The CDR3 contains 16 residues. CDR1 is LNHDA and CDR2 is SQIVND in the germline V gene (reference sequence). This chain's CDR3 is CASTEWGQGARQPQHF. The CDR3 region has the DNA TGTGCCAGTACCGAGTGGGGACAGGGGGCCAGGCAGCCCCAGCATTTT.

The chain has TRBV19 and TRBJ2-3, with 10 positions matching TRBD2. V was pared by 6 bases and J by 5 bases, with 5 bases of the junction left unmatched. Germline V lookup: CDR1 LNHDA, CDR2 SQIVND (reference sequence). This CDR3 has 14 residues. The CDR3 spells CASRPSGGGDTQYF. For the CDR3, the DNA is TGTGCCAGTAGGCCTAGCGGGGGTGGAGATACGCAGTATTTT.

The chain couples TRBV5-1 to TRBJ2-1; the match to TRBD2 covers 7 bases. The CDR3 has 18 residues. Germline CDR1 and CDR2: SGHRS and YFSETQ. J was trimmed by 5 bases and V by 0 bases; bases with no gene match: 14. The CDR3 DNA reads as TGCGCCAGCAGCTTGGTCTCCACCCGGGCTAGCGGTAACAATGAGCAGTTCTTC. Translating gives CASSLVSTRASGNNEQFF.

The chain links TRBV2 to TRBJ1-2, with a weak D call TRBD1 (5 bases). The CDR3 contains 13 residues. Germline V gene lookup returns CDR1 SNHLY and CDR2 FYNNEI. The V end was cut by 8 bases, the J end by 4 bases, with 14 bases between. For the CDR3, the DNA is TGTGCCAGCCGCATGGGAGGGACCTATGGCTACACCTTC. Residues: CASRMGGTYGYTF. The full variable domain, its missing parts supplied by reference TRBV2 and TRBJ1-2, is EPEVTQTPSHQVTQMGQEVILRCVPISNHLYFYWYRQILGQKVEFLVSFYNNEISEKSEIFDDQFSVERPDGSNFTLKIRSTKLEDSAMYFCASRMGGTYGYTFGSGTRLTVV.

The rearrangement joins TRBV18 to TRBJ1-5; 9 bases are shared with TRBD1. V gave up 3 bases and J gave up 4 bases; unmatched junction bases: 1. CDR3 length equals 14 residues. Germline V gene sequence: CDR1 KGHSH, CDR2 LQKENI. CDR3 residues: CASSPGQGNQPQHF. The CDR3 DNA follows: TGTGCCAGCTCACCCGGACAGGGGAATCAGCCCCAGCATTTT.

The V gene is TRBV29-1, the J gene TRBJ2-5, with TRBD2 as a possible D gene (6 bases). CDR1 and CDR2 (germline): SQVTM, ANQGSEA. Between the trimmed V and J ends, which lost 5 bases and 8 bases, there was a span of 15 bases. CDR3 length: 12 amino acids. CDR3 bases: TGCAGCGTTCATACGGGGGAACGAACCCAGTACTTC. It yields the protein CSVHTGERTQYF.

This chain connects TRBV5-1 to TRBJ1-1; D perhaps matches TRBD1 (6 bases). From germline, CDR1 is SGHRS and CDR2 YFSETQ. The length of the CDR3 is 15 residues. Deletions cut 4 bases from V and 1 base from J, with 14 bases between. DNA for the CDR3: TGCGCCAGCAGCCCGGCGGGGGGGCGGAACACTGAAGCTTTCTTT. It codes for CASSPAGGRNTEAFF.

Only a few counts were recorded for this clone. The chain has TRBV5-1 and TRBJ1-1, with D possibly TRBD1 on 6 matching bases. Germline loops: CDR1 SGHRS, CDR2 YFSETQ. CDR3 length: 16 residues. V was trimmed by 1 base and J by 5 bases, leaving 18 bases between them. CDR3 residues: CASSLIQGRGATEAFF. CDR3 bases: TGCGCCAGCAGCTTGATACAGGGCCGGGGAGCAACTGAAGCTTTCTTT.

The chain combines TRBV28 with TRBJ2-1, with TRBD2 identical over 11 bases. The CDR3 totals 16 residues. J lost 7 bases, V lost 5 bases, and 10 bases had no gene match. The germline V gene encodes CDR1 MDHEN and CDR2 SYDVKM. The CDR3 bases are TGTGCCAGCAGTAGCCTCGGACTAGCGGGTCTTAATGAGCAGTTCTTC. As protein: CASSSLGLAGLNEQFF.

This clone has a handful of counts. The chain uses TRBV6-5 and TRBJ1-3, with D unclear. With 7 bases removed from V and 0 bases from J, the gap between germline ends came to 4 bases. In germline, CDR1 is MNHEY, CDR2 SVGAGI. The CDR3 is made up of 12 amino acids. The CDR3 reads CASTGSGNTIYF. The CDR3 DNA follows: TGTGCCAGCACCGGCTCTGGAAACACCATATATTTT.

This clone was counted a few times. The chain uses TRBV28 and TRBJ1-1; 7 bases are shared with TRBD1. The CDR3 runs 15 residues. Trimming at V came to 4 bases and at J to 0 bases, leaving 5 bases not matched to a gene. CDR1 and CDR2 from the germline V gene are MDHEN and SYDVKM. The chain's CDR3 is CASSSPDRMNTEAFF. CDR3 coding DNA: TGTGCCAGCAGTTCCCCGGACAGGATGAACACTGAAGCTTTCTTT.